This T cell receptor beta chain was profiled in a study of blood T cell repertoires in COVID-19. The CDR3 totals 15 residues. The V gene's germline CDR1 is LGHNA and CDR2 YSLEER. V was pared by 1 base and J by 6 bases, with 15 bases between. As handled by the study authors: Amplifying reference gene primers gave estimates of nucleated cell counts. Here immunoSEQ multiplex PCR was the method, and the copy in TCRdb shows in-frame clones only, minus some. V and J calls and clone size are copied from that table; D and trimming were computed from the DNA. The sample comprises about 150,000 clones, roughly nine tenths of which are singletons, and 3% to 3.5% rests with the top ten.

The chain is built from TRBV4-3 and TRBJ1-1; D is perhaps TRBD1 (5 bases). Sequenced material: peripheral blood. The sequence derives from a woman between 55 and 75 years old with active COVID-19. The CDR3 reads CASSQGTPRGSEAFF. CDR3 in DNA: TGCGCCAGCAGCCAAGGGACCCCCCGGGGGTCTGAAGCTTTCTTT.